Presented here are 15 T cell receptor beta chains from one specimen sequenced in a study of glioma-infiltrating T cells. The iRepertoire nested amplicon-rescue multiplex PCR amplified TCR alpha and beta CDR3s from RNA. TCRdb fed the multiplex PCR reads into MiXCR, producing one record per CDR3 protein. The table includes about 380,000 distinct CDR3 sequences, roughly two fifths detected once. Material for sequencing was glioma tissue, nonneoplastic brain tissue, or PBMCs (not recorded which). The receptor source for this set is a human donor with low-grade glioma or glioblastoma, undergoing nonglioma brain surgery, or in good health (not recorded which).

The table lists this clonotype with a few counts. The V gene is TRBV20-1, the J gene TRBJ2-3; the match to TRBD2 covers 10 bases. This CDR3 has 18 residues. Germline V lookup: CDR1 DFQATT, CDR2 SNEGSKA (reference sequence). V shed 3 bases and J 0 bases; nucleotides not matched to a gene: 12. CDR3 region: CSASGLAGVSSSTDTQYF. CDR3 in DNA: TGCAGTGCTAGTGGGCTAGCGGGAGTGTCATCTAGCACAGATACGCAGTATTTT.

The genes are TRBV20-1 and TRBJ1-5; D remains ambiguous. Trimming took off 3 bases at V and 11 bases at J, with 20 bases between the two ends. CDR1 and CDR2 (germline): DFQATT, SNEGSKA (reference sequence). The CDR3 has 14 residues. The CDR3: CSASLRPTTETQHF. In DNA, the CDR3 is TGCAGTGCTAGCCTCCGGCCCACAACGGAGACCCAGCATTTT.

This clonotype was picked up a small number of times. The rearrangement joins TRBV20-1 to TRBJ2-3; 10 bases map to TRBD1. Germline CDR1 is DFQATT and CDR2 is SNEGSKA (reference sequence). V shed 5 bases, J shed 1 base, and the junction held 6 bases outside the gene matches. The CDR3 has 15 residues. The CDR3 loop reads CSAGQGGARTDTQYF. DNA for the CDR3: TGCAGTGCTGGACAGGGGGGCGCACGCACAGATACGCAGTATTTT.

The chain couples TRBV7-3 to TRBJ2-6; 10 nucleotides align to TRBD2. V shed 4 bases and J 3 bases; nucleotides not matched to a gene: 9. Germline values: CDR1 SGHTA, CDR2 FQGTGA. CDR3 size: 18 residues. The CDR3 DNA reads TGTGCCAGCAGCTACCCCGGGACTAGCGTTGGTGGGGCCAACGTCCTGACTTTC. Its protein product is CASSYPGTSVGGANVLTF.

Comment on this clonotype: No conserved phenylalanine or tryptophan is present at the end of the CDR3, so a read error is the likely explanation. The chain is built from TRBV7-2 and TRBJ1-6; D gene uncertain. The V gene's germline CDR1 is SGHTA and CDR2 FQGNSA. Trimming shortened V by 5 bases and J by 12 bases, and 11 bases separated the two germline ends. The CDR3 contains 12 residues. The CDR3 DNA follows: TGTGCCAGCAGCCGCCCGCCTGAACCCCTCCACTCT. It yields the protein CASSRPPEPLHS.

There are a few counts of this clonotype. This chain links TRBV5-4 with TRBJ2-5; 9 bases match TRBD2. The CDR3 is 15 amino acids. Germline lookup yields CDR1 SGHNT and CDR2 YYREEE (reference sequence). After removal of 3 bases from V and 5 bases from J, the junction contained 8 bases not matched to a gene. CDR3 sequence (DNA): TGTGCCAGCAGCTCCCCTGTCGGACTAGCGGAGACCCAGTACTTC. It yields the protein CASSSPVGLAETQYF.

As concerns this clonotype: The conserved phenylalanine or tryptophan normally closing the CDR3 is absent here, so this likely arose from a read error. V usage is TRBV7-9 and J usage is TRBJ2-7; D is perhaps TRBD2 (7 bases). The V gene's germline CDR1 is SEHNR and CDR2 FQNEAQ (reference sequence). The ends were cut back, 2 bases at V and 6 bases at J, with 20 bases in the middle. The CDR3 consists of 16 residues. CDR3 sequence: CASSLSRGAGLSEQYS. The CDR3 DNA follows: TGTGCCAGCAGCTTAAGTCGGGGGGCAGGGTTAAGCGAGCAGTACTCC.

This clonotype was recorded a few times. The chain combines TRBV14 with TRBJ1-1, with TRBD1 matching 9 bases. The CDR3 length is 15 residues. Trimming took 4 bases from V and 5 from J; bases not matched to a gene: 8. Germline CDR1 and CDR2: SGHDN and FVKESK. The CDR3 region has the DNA TGTGCCAGCAGCCGACCGGGACAGGGTAAGACTGAAGCTTTCTTT. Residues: CASSRPGQGKTEAFF.

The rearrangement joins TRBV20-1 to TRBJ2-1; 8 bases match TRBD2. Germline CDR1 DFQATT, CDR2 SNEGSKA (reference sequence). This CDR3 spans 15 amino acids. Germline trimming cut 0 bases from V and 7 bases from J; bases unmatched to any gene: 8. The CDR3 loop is CSAREVNGRGNEQFF. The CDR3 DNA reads TGCAGTGCTAGAGAGGTAAACGGGAGGGGGAATGAGCAGTTCTTC.

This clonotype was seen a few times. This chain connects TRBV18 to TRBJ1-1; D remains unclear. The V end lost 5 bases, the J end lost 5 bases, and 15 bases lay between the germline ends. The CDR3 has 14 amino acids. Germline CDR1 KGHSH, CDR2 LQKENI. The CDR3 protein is CASSGFSEATEAFF. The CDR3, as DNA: TGTGCCAGCTCAGGTTTTTCCGAGGCGACTGAAGCTTTCTTT. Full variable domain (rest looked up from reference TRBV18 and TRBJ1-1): NAGVMQNPRHLVRRRGQEARLRCSPMKGHSHVYWYRQLPEEGLKFMVYLQKENIIDESGMPKERFSAEFPKEGPSILRIQQVVRGDSAAYFCASSGFSEATEAFFGQGTRLTVV.

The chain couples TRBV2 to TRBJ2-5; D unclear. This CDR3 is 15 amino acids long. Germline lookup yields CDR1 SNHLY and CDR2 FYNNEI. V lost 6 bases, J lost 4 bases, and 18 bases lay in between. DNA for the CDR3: TGTGCCAGCAGCCAAGATCCCCTCTCCAGAGAGACCCAGTACTTC. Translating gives CASSQDPLSRETQYF.

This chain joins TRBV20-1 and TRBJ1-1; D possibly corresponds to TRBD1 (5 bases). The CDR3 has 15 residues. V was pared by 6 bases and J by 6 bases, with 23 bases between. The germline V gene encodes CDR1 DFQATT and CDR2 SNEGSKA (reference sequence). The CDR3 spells CSAPDRVGLASEAFF. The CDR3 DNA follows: TGCAGTGCCCCAGACAGAGTCGGGCTGGCCTCTGAAGCTTTCTTT.

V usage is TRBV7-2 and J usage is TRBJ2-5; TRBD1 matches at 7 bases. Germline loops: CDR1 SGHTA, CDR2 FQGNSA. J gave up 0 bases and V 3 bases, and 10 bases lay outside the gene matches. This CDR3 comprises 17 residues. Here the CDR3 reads CASSFLRDSENQETQYF. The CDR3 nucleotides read TGTGCCAGCAGCTTTCTCCGGGACAGTGAGAACCAAGAGACCCAGTACTTC.

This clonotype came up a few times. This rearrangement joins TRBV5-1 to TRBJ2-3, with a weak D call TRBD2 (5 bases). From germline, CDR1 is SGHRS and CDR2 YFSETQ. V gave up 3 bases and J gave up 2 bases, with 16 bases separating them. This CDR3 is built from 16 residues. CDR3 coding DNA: TGCGCCAGCAGCTCGGGTGTCGCAGCGGACACAGATACGCAGTATTTT. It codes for CASSSGVAADTDTQYF.

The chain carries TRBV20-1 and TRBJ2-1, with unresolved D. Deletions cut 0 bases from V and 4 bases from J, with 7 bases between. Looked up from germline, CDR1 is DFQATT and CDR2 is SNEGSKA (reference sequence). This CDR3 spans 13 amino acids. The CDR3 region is CSARDPTYNEQFF. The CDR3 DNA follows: TGCAGTGCTAGAGATCCTACATACAATGAGCAGTTCTTC.